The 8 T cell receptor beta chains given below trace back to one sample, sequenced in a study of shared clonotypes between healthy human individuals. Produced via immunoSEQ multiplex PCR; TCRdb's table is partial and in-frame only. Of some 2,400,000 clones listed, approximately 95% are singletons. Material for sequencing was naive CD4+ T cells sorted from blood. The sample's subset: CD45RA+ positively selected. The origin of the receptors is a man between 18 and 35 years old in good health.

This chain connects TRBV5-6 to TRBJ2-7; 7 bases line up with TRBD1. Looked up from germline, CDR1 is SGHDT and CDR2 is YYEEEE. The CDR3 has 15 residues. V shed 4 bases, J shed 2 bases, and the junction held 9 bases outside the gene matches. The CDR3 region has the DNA TGTGCCAGCAGCGGGTGGGACGACAGGGCCTACGAGCAGTACTTC. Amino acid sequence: CASSGWDDRAYEQYF.

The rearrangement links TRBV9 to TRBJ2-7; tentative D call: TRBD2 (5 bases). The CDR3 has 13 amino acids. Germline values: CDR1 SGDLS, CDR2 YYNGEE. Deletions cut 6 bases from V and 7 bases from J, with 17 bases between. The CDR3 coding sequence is TGTGCCAGCAATGGGAGTGTGATGGGTGAGCAGTACTTC. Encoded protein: CASNGSVMGEQYF. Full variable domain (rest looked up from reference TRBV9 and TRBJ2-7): DSGVTQTPKHLITATGQRVTLRCSPRSGDLSVYWYQQSLDQGLQFLIQYYNGEERAKGNILERFSAQQFPDLHSELNLSSLELGDSALYFCASNGSVMGEQYFGPGTRLTVT.

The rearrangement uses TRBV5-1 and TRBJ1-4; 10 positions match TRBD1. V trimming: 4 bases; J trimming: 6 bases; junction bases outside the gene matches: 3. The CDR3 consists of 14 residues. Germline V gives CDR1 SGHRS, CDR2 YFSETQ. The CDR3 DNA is TGCGCCAGCAGCCGGGACAGGGGTCATGAAAAACTGTTTTTT. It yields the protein CASSRDRGHEKLFF.

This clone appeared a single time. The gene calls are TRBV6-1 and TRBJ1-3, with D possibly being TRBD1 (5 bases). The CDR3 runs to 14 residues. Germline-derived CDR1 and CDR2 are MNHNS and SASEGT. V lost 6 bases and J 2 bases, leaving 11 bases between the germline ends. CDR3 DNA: TGTGCCAGCAGCCTTGACAGTGCTGGAAACACCATATATTTT. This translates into CASSLDSAGNTIYF.

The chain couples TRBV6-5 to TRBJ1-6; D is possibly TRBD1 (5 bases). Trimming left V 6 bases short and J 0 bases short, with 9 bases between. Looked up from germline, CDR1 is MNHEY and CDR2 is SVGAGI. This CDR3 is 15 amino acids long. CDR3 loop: CASRAGYSYNSPLHF. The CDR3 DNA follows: TGTGCCAGCAGGGCAGGGTACTCCTATAATTCACCCCTCCACTTT.

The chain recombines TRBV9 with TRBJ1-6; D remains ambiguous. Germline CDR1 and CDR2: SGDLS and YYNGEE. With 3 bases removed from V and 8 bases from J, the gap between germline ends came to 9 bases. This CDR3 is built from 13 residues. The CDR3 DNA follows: TGTGCCAGCAGCGCTCGGACGGATTCACCCCTCCACTTT. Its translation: CASSARTDSPLHF. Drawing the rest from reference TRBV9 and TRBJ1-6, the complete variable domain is DSGVTQTPKHLITATGQRVTLRCSPRSGDLSVYWYQQSLDQGLQFLIQYYNGEERAKGNILERFSAQQFPDLHSELNLSSLELGDSALYFCASSARTDSPLHFGNGTRLTVT.

In nucleotides, the CDR3 is TGTGCCAGCAGACGGGACAGGGGGAAAACTGAAGCTTTCTTT. Translation: CASRRDRGKTEAFF. The chain recombines TRBV6-5 with TRBJ1-1; 11 nucleotides agree with TRBD1. The trim removed 6 bases at V and 5 bases at J, leaving 5 bases unmatched. From germline, CDR1 is MNHEY and CDR2 SVGAGI. The CDR3 contains 14 residues.

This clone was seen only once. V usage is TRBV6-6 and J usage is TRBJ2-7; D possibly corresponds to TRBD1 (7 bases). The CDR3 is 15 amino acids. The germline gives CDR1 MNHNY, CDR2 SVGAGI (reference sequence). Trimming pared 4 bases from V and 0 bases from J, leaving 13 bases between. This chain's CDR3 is CASSFSGGSSYEQYF. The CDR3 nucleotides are TGTGCCAGCAGTTTCTCAGGGGGGAGCTCCTACGAGCAGTACTTC.